A selection of T cell receptor beta chains follows, all from one sample in a study of blood T cells in healthy people across ages. Each CDR3 protein gets one entry after TCRdb re-called the 5' RACE reads with MiXCR. The sample lists around 990,000 distinct CDR3 sequences; roughly two fifths were seen once. The sample taken for sequencing was blood. These receptors were taken from a man between 18 and 35 years old in good health. CDR3s include the opening cysteine and the closing phenylalanine or tryptophan. A D gene is named only where the DNA matches it firmly. Expanded clones get a size class; other rows say once, few or many, or leave the size out.

abundance: .
v_gene: TRBV20-1
d_gene: TRBD2
j_gene: TRBJ2-1
CDR3nt: TGCAGTGCTAGATACCGGGACTACCCCTACAATGAGCAGTTCTTC
CDR3aa: CSARYRDYPYNEQFF

abundance: few
v_gene: TRBV9
d_gene: .
j_gene: TRBJ2-3
CDR3nt: TGTGCCAGCAGCGTAGGATGGGGGGCCACAGATACGCAGTATTTT
CDR3aa: CASSVGWGATDTQYF

abundance: .
v_gene: TRBV4-2
d_gene: TRBD1
j_gene: TRBJ1-1
CDR3nt: TGTGCCAGCAGCCCCGGGACAGGGGCTAGAGCCTTGAACACTGAAGCTTTCTTT
CDR3aa: CASSPGTGARALNTEAFF

abundance: once
v_gene: TRBV7-9
d_gene: .
j_gene: TRBJ1-4
CDR3nt: TGTGCCAGCAGCTTTCGGGGAAGAGGAACTAATGAAAAACTGTTTTTT
CDR3aa: CASSFRGRGTNEKLFF

abundance: .
v_gene: TRBV27
d_gene: TRBD1
j_gene: TRBJ2-7
CDR3nt: TGTGCCAGCAGTACCGGGACAGGGGACTACGAGCAGTACTTC
CDR3aa: CASSTGTGDYEQYF

abundance: .
v_gene: TRBV4-3
d_gene: .
j_gene: TRBJ1-2
CDR3nt: TGCGCCAGCAGCCAAGGGGTTTTCCGGTCGTATGGCTACACCTTC
CDR3aa: CASSQGVFRSYGYTF

abundance: .
v_gene: TRBV12-3/TRBV12-4
d_gene: .
j_gene: TRBJ1-2
CDR3nt: TGTGCCAGCAGTTCCGCAGGGAACTATGGCTACACCTTC
CDR3aa: CASSSAGNYGYTF

abundance: .
v_gene: TRBV19
d_gene: .
j_gene: TRBJ2-3
CDR3nt: TGTGCCAGTACGACTAATCGAGCAGATACGCAGTATTTT
CDR3aa: CASTTNRADTQYF

abundance: .
v_gene: TRBV7-2
d_gene: TRBD1
j_gene: TRBJ2-1
CDR3nt: TGTGCCAGCAGCCCGAGGGGGACAGGGAATTACAATGAGCAGTTCTTC
CDR3aa: CASSPRGTGNYNEQFF

abundance: few
v_gene: TRBV4-2
d_gene: TRBD2
j_gene: TRBJ2-1
CDR3nt: TGTGCCAGCAGCCAAGGTGGCGAGCGGGGGTACAATGAGCAGTTCTTC
CDR3aa: CASSQGGERGYNEQFF

abundance: .
v_gene: TRBV5-1
d_gene: TRBD1
j_gene: TRBJ1-1
CDR3nt: TGCGCCAGCAGCTTGACAGGGGCACCCACTGAGGCTTTCTTT
CDR3aa: CASSLTGAPTEAFF

abundance: .
v_gene: TRBV14
d_gene: TRBD1
j_gene: TRBJ2-5
CDR3nt: TGTGCCAGCAGCTTACCGGGACAGGAGGGAGAGACCCAGTACTTC
CDR3aa: CASSLPGQEGETQYF

abundance: .
v_gene: TRBV2
d_gene: .
j_gene: TRBJ2-2
CDR3nt: TGTGCCAGCAGTGCAGGACAGACTACGAACACCGGGGAGCTGTTTTTT
CDR3aa: CASSAGQTTNTGELFF

abundance: .
v_gene: TRBV7-2
d_gene: .
j_gene: TRBJ1-4
CDR3nt: TGTGCCAGCAGCCCTCGCCGCTCCGGGGGCGGAGGTGAAAAACTGTTTTTT
CDR3aa: CASSPRRSGGGGEKLFF

abundance: .
v_gene: TRBV4-3
d_gene: TRBD1
j_gene: TRBJ1-6
CDR3nt: TGCGCCAGCAGCCAAGATGCCCAGGGGGATAATTCACCCCTCCACTTT
CDR3aa: CASSQDAQGDNSPLHF